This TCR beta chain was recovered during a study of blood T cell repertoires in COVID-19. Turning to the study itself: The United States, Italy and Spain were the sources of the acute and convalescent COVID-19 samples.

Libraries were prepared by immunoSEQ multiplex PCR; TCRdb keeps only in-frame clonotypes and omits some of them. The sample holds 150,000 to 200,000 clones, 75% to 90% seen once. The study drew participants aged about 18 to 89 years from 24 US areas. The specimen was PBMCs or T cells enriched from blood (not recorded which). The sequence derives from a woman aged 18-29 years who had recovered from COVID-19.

CDR3 DNA sequence: TGTGCCAGCAGTTTACCCCACAGCGGGAGATCCACCGGGGAGCTGTTTTTT. Residues: CASSLPHSGRSTGELFF. The V call is TRBV28, the J call TRBJ2-2, with TRBD2 matching over 8 bases. The CDR3 is 17 amino acids. Trimming cost V 2 bases and J 4 bases; bases outside gene matches: 9. CDR1 is MDHEN, CDR2 SYDVKM, per germline.